These T cell receptor beta chains were read from a single sample in a study of CD8+CD57+ T cells in acquired aplastic anemia. TCRdb independently ran MiXCR on the reads; one entry per CDR3 protein. The data show approximately 130,000 distinct CDR3 sequences, nearly 40% seen once. The sequenced sample was sorted CD4+, CD8+, or CD8+CD57+ T cells (not recorded which) from PBMCs. The receptor source for this set is a human donor with aplastic anemia. CDR3s include the opening cysteine and the closing phenylalanine or tryptophan. The D gene is left open where the match is weak. Not all rows give a size; the values are once, few, many and, for expanded clones, a class.

>TRBV15|TRBD1|.|TRBJ2-4
CATSSPTGVENIQYF
TGTGCCACCAGCAGCCCGACAGGGGTGGAAAACATTCAGTACTTC
>TRBV29-1|.|.|TRBJ2-5
CSTGPLSGAQYF
TGCAGCACTGGCCCGTTATCGGGGGCCCAGTACTTC
>TRBV7-3|.|.|TRBJ2-7
CASSYMGPEQYF
TGTGCCAGCAGTTACATGGGCCCCGAGCAGTACTTC
>TRBV5-1|TRBD1|many|TRBJ1-2
CASSLGGTAYGYTF
TGCGCCAGCAGCTTGGGAGGGACAGCTTATGGCTACACCTTC
>TRBV10-3|.|.|TRBJ1-2
CAISEPGALANYGYTF
TGTGCCATCAGTGAACCAGGGGCGCTAGCTAACTATGGCTACACCTTC
>TRBV7-8|.|many|TRBJ2-7
CASSFDRRNEQYF
TGTGCCAGCAGCTTCGACAGGCGGAACGAGCAGTACTTC
>TRBV5-4|TRBD2|.|TRBJ2-5
CASSLRGGALQETQYF
TGTGCCAGCAGCTTGCGGGGAGGGGCCCTCCAAGAGACCCAGTACTTC
>TRBV24-1|.|.|TRBJ2-7
CATSDFSEQYF
TGTGCCACCAGTGATTTCTCCGAGCAGTACTTC
>TRBV19|.|many|TRBJ1-2
CASTTWGNNYGYTF
TGTGCCAGTACCACATGGGGGAATAACTATGGCTACACCTTC
>TRBV11-1|.|.|TRBJ1-2
CASSLVPSAQFYGYTF
TGTGCCAGCAGCTTAGTACCCTCCGCGCAATTCTATGGCTACACCTTC
>TRBV24-1|.|.|TRBJ2-3
CATGVADTQYF
TGTGCCACCGGGGTTGCAGATACGCAGTATTTT
>TRBV5-1|TRBD1|.|TRBJ1-6
CASSTDRADSPLHF
TGCGCCAGCAGCACGGACAGGGCAGATTCACCCCTCCACTTT
>TRBV10-3|TRBD1|few|TRBJ2-3
CASRKYTGANTQYF
TGTGCCAGCAGAAAATATACAGGGGCAAATACGCAGTATTTT
>TRBV24-1|TRBD1|few|TRBJ2-7
CATRGDSSYEQYF
TGTGCCACCAGGGGGGACAGCTCCTACGAGCAGTACTTC
>TRBV19|.|.|TRBJ2-5
CASSIRGLQETQYF
TGTGCCAGTAGTATAAGAGGGCTTCAAGAGACCCAGTACTTC
>TRBV5-1|.|many|TRBJ2-3
CASSVSVGGRTDTQYF
TGCGCCAGCAGCGTCTCAGTGGGGGGGCGCACAGATACGCAGTATTTT
>TRBV6-1|.|.|TRBJ1-2
CASRDKTGTFDYTF
TGTGCCAGCAGAGATAAAACAGGGACTTTCGACTACACCTTC
>TRBV25-1|.|.|TRBJ1-3
CASTGVGVNTIYF
TGTGCCAGCACGGGGGTTGGCGTAAACACCATATATTTT
>TRBV19|.|.|TRBJ2-6
CASLDYVLTF
TGTGCCAGTTTGGACTACGTCCTGACTTTC
>TRBV14|.|many|TRBJ1-4
CASSPQGEKLFF
TGTGCCAGCAGCCCCCAGGGAGAAAAACTGTTTTTT
>TRBV7-2|TRBD2|.|TRBJ2-1
CASSPRGVDEQFF
TGTGCCAGCAGCCCACGGGGGGTCGATGAGCAGTTCTTC
>TRBV7-9|.|many|TRBJ1-1
CASSLSGGWNTEAFF
TGTGCCAGCAGCTTATCCGGGGGTTGGAACACTGAAGCTTTCTTT
>TRBV15|TRBD1|.|TRBJ2-7
CATSSLGQGSSEQYF
TGTGCCACCAGCAGCTTGGGACAGGGTTCGAGCGAGCAGTACTTC
>TRBV19|TRBD1|.|TRBJ1-3
CASRTGLNTIYF
TGTGCCAGTCGGACAGGCTTAAACACCATATATTTT
>TRBV5-1|.|few|TRBJ1-1
CASSLVFGRGNTEAFF
TGCGCCAGCAGCTTGGTTTTCGGCAGGGGGAACACTGAAGCTTTCTTT
>TRBV4-1|TRBD1|.|TRBJ2-1
CASSPPGTGDNEQFF
TGCGCCAGCAGCCCCCCCGGGACAGGGGACAATGAGCAGTTCTTC
>TRBV2|.|.|TRBJ1-5
CARPARTALNQPQHF
TGTGCTAGACCTGCACGGACAGCCTTGAATCAGCCCCAGCATTTT
>TRBV20-1|.|once|TRBJ2-6
CSGREGANVLTF
TGCAGTGGCAGGGAAGGGGCCAACGTCCTGACTTTC
>TRBV30|.|few|TRBJ1-1
CAWSLGRNTEAFF
TGTGCCTGGAGTTTAGGGAGGAACACTGAAGCTTTCTTT
>TRBV6-2/TRBV6-3|.|many|TRBJ2-5
CASSWAGYQETQYF
TGTGCCAGCAGTTGGGCGGGGTACCAAGAGACCCAGTACTTC
>TRBV5-6|TRBD2|.|TRBJ2-7
CASSLGEVRLAGGQQYF
TGTGCCAGCAGCTTGGGAGAAGTCAGACTAGCGGGGGGGCAGCAGTACTTC
>TRBV20-1|TRBD1|many|TRBJ1-3
CSAWDSSGNTIYF
TGCAGTGCTTGGGACAGTTCTGGAAACACCATATATTTT
>TRBV12-3/TRBV12-4|.|few|TRBJ2-6
CASRDSGANVLTF
TGTGCCAGCAGAGATTCTGGGGCCAACGTCCTGACTTTC
>TRBV6-1|TRBD1|few|TRBJ1-1
CASSLRTGRGTEAFF
TGTGCCAGCAGTTTACGGACAGGGAGGGGCACTGAAGCTTTCTTT
>TRBV20-1|.|many|TRBJ2-5
CSARVPGAGETQYF
TGCAGTGCTAGAGTTCCGGGGGCAGGAGAGACCCAGTACTTC
>TRBV2|.|many|TRBJ1-3
CASSETVSGNTIYF
TGTGCCAGCAGTGAAACCGTCTCTGGAAACACCATATATTTT
>TRBV29-1|TRBD1|.|TRBJ1-2
CSVSQGVDYGYTF
TGCAGCGTATCCCAGGGGGTTGACTATGGCTACACCTTC
>TRBV12-3/TRBV12-4|.|many|TRBJ2-5
CASTLAETQYF
TGTGCCAGCACTTTAGCGGAGACCCAGTACTTC
>TRBV10-3|.|.|TRBJ1-2
CAISESMNKLYGYTF
TGTGCCATCAGTGAGTCAATGAACAAACTCTATGGCTACACCTTC
>TRBV10-3|.|.|TRBJ1-2
CASRPSRDYGYTF
TGTGCCAGCAGACCCTCTAGGGACTATGGCTACACCTTC
>TRBV20-1|TRBD2|many|TRBJ2-1
CSATEAGYEQFF
TGCAGTGCTACAGAAGCGGGGTATGAGCAGTTCTTC
>TRBV10-2|TRBD1|medium-sized|TRBJ1-6
CASSQGQGGSPLHF
TGCGCCAGCAGCCAGGGACAGGGGGGATCACCCCTCCACTTT
>TRBV29-1|.|.|TRBJ1-3
CSVEHSGNTIYF
TGCAGCGTTGAACACTCTGGAAACACCATATATTTT
>TRBV5-2|.|.|TRBJ1-3
CASSFPDMGLSGNTIYF
TGTGCCAGCAGCTTTCCTGACATGGGCCTCTCTGGAAACACCATATATTTT
>TRBV6-1|.|many|TRBJ1-5
CASGGQDQPQHF
TGTGCCAGCGGGGGGCAGGATCAGCCCCAGCATTTT
>TRBV15|.|.|TRBJ1-2
CATSRRGADGYTF
TGTGCCACCAGCAGAAGGGGGGCTGATGGCTACACCTTC
>TRBV9|.|.|TRBJ2-3
CASSPQAGATDTQYF
TGTGCCAGCAGCCCCCAAGCGGGCGCCACAGATACGCAGTATTTT
>TRBV11-3|.|many|TRBJ2-3
CASSLVGGGGRTDTQYF
TGTGCCAGCAGCTTAGTGGGAGGGGGGGGGAGAACAGATACGCAGTATTTT
>TRBV19|.|.|TRBJ1-1
CASSILTENTEAFF
TGTGCCAGTAGTATTTTGACAGAGAACACTGAAGCTTTCTTT
>TRBV9|TRBD2|many|TRBJ2-1
CASSVVAGGPHNEQFF
TGTGCCAGCAGCGTGGTAGCGGGGGGGCCCCACAATGAGCAGTTCTTC
>TRBV10-3|.|many|TRBJ2-7
CAISVLGGYEQYF
TGTGCCATCAGTGTCCTAGGGGGCTACGAGCAGTACTTC
>TRBV10-3|TRBD1|.|TRBJ1-2
CAISMGTGTNYGYTF
TGTGCCATCAGCATGGGGACAGGGACGAACTATGGCTACACCTTC
>TRBV9|.|once|TRBJ2-3
CASSANTFTDTQYF
TGTGCCAGCAGCGCAAATACGTTCACAGATACGCAGTATTTT
>TRBV11-3|.|many|TRBJ2-3
CASSLTGWEDTQYF
TGTGCCAGCAGCTTAACGGGGTGGGAAGATACGCAGTATTTT